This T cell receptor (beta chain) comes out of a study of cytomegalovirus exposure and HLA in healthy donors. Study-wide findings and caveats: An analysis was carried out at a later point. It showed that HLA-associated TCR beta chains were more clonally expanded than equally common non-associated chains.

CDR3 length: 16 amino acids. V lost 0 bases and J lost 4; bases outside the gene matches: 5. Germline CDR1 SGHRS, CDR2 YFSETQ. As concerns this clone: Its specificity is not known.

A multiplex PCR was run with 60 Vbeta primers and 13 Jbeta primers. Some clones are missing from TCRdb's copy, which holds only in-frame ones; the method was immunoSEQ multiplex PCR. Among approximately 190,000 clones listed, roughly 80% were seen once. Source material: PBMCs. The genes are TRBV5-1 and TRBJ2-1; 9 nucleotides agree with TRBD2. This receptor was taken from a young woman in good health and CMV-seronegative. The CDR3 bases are TGCGCCAGCAGCTTGGTCGGACTAGCGAGTTACAATGAGCAGTTCTTC. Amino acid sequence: CASSLVGLASYNEQFF.